This T cell receptor beta chain derives from a study of CD8 T cells in Susac syndrome. V dropped 4 bases and J dropped 8 bases, with 8 bases sitting between them. The CDR3 covers 12 residues. Germline V gene sequence: CDR1 KGHDR, CDR2 SFDVKD. RNA was extracted with the RNeasy kit, and a quantity of about 0.5 to 1 ug was reverse transcribed using random hexamers. Via MiXCR, TCRdb re-called the immunoSEQ multiplex PCR reads, giving one row per CDR3 protein. Here the sample spans about 150,000 distinct CDR3 sequences, roughly 95% being singletons. V usage is TRBV24-1 and J usage is TRBJ1-3; D unresolved. This TCR came from a human donor with Susac syndrome. What was sequenced was CD4+ T cells from PBMCs. CDR3 residues: CATSEEGDTIYF. CDR3 nucleotides: TGTGCCACCAGTGAGGAGGGCGACACCATATATTTT.